Presented here are 25 T cell receptor beta chains from one specimen sequenced in a study of control samples from healthy donors and cancer patients. Sequencing was performed with immunoSEQ multiplex PCR; in TCRdb, only in-frame clones are kept and a portion is missing. The sample has under 100,000 clones; approximately 93% are singletons. Sequencing was performed on blood. The receptors here all came from a woman in her 30s in good health.

The gene calls are TRBV7-2 and TRBJ2-1, with 8 nucleotides matching TRBD2. From germline, CDR1 is SGHTA and CDR2 FQGNSA. The V gene end was trimmed by 5 bases and the J gene end by 0 bases; junction bases not matched to a gene: 15. The CDR3 extends over 19 amino acids. The CDR3 DNA is TGTGCCAGCAGCCCGAGCGGGAGTCAGATGATAAGCTCCTACAATGAGCAGTTCTTC. It specifies CASSPSGSQMISSYNEQFF.

The gene calls are TRBV7-9 and TRBJ1-2; 7 nucleotides line up with TRBD1. Looked up from germline, CDR1 is SEHNR and CDR2 is FQNEAQ (reference sequence). Trimming removed 1 base from V and 8 bases from J; junction bases left unmatched: 4. The CDR3 is 13 amino acids. The CDR3 DNA is TGTGCCAGCAGCTTAGAGGGGGCTTGGGGCTACACCTTC. Translating it yields CASSLEGAWGYTF.

About this clone itself: One junction end disagrees with the germline gene, perhaps due to a read error. The chain couples TRBV6-5 to TRBJ1-2; TRBD1 aligns across 8 bases. In germline, CDR1 is MNHEY, CDR2 SVGAGI. CDR3 length: 15 residues. CDR3 nucleotides: TGTGTCAGCAGTTACAGCAGGGGGCATCTCGATGGCTACACCTTC. It yields the protein CVSSYSRGHLDGYTF.

For this clone: At one of its ends the junction is not consistent with the germline gene, which may arise from a read error. V and J are TRBV6-1 and TRBJ1-3; D remains ambiguous. CDR1 and CDR2 (germline): MNHNS, SASEGT. This CDR3 is built from 10 residues. CDR3 bases: TGTGCCAGCAGTGAACCAGTTTTGGAATTT. It specifies CASSEPVLEF.

This chain joins TRBV6-5 and TRBJ2-7, with D unclear. The CDR3 is 14 amino acids. The V end lost 6 bases, the J end lost 3 bases, and 15 bases lay between the germline ends. Germline lookup yields CDR1 MNHEY and CDR2 SVGAGI. CDR3 nucleotides: TGTGCCAGCAGAACGCAGCAATGGGGCTACGAGCAGTACTTC. Encoded protein: CASRTQQWGYEQYF.

The chain is built from TRBV2 and TRBJ1-4, with D possibly being TRBD1 (5 bases). The CDR3 runs 16 residues. With 2 bases removed from V and 3 bases from J, the gap between germline ends came to 13 bases. Germline V gene data show CDR1 as SNHLY and CDR2 as FYNNEI. The CDR3, as DNA: TGTGCCAGCAGTGAACTCGGGGTAGGGGCTAATGAAAAACTGTTTTTT. This translates into CASSELGVGANEKLFF.

Turning to this clone: One junction end disagrees with the germline gene, perhaps due to a read error. The chain carries TRBV3-1 (or the pseudogene TRBV3-2) and TRBJ1-2; D may be TRBD1 (6 bases). The CDR3 extends over 15 amino acids. Germline-derived CDR1 and CDR2 are LGHDT and YNNKEL (reference sequence). CDR3 loop: CASSQGPYRDPSGFF. CDR3 bases: TGTGCCAGCAGCCAAGGCCCTTACAGGGACCCCTCGGGTTTCTTC.

The CDR3 loop reads CASSYSADSSYEQYF. CDR3 coding DNA: TGTGCCAGCAGTTACTCAGCGGACAGCTCCTACGAGCAGTACTTC. This chain connects TRBV6-5 to TRBJ2-7, with a possible D match to TRBD1 (6 bases). Trimming cost V 0 bases and J 0 bases, with 9 bases left between them. CDR3 length equals 15 residues. CDR1 is MNHEY, CDR2 SVGAGI, per germline.

This rearrangement joins TRBV5-6 to TRBJ1-5, with 7 bases fitting TRBD1. CDR3 length: 12 residues. CDR1 and CDR2 (germline): SGHDT, YYEEEE. V was pared by 3 bases and J by 11 bases, with 5 bases of the junction left unmatched. Here the CDR3 reads CASSSQGRAQHF. As DNA, the CDR3 is TGTGCCAGCAGCTCACAGGGGAGAGCCCAGCATTTT.

The genes are TRBV5-8 and TRBJ1-1; D unresolved. With 2 bases removed from V and 4 bases from J, the gap between germline ends came to 12 bases. Germline CDR1 is SGHTS and CDR2 is YDEGEE. CDR3 length: 14 residues. The CDR3 protein is CASSFLGHSTEAFF. In DNA form, the CDR3 reads TGTGCCAGCAGCTTTTTAGGGCACAGCACTGAAGCTTTCTTT.

V gene TRBV6-5 combines with J gene TRBJ1-4, with D unclear. The CDR3 has 13 residues. CDR1 MNHEY and CDR2 SVGAGI come from the germline V gene. The V end lost 0 bases, the J end lost 11 bases, and 10 bases lay between the germline ends. In DNA form, the CDR3 reads TGTGCCAGCAGTTACTCTTCAGTGGGGAAACTGTTTTTT. Amino acids: CASSYSSVGKLFF.

This clone has just one count. V is TRBV18 and J is TRBJ1-1; a possible D gene is TRBD1 (6 bases). The V gene lost 2 bases and the J gene lost 5 bases, with 15 bases spanning the gap. The CDR3 sequence is 15 residues long. Germline-derived CDR1 and CDR2 are KGHSH and LQKENI. The CDR3 coding sequence is TGTGCCAGCTCACCATCAGGGGATTTTCGGACTGAAGCTTTCTTT. Translating gives CASSPSGDFRTEAFF.

This rearrangement joins TRBV4-1 to TRBJ2-5, with 8 bases matching TRBD1. CDR1 is MGHRA and CDR2 is YSYEKL in the germline V gene. V trimming: 4 bases; J trimming: 7 bases; junction bases outside the gene matches: 14. This CDR3 region has 16 residues. CDR3 protein: CASSRDGTGQGGTQYF. DNA of the CDR3: TGCGCCAGCAGCCGAGACGGGACAGGCCAGGGGGGGACCCAGTACTTC.

The chain couples TRBV10-3 to TRBJ2-7; D might be TRBD1 (6 bases). The CDR3 extends over 13 amino acids. V gave up 10 bases and J gave up 6 bases, with 19 bases separating them. The germline V gene encodes CDR1 ENHRY and CDR2 SYGVKD. CDR3 sequence reads: CATQGPPRSEQYF. CDR3 DNA: TGTGCCACTCAGGGGCCGCCCCGTTCCGAGCAGTACTTC.

The rearrangement links TRBV11-1 to TRBJ2-4, with D perhaps matching TRBD1 (6 bases). The CDR3 covers 14 residues. The germline V and J ends were trimmed by 5 bases and 6 bases, with 14 bases remaining between them. CDR1 is SGHAT, CDR2 FQDESV, per germline (reference sequence). The CDR3 spells CASSLTGSPNIQYF. The CDR3 nucleotides are TGTGCCAGCAGCCTCACAGGGTCCCCAAACATTCAGTACTTC. The full variable domain, its missing parts supplied by reference TRBV11-1 and TRBJ2-4, is EAEVAQSPRYKITEKSQAVAFWCDPISGHATLYWYRQILGQGPELLVQFQDESVVDDSQLPKDRFSAERLKGVDSTLKIQPAELGDSAMYLCASSLTGSPNIQYFGAGTRLSVL.

The chain links TRBV7-8 to TRBJ1-2; 8 positions match TRBD1. This CDR3 contains 14 residues. Germline CDR1 reads SGHVS; CDR2 reads FQNEAQ. V gave up 5 bases and J gave up 4 bases; unmatched junction bases: 6. CDR3: CASSPRDRTYGYTF. DNA of the CDR3: TGTGCCAGCAGCCCCCGGGACAGGACCTATGGCTACACCTTC.

V is TRBV30 and J is TRBJ1-4; D is ambiguous. CDR1 GTSNPN and CDR2 SVGIG come from the germline V gene (reference sequence). Deletions cut 0 bases from V and 8 bases from J, with 10 bases between. The CDR3 is made up of 13 amino acids. The CDR3 here is CAWSVELPEKLFF. The CDR3 nucleotides read TGTGCCTGGAGTGTAGAACTACCAGAAAAACTGTTTTTT.

The CDR3 DNA is TGTGCCAGCAGCAAGGGCCTTCTTAATTCACCCCTCCACTTT. Translating it yields CASSKGLLNSPLHF. V and J are TRBV2 and TRBJ1-6; no definite D call. In germline, CDR1 is SNHLY, CDR2 FYNNEI. This CDR3 spans 14 amino acids. The V and J ends lost 6 bases and 6 bases respectively, with 12 bases between them. Using reference TRBV2 and TRBJ1-6 for the parts outside the CDR3, the full variable domain is EPEVTQTPSHQVTQMGQEVILRCVPISNHLYFYWYRQILGQKVEFLVSFYNNEISEKSEIFDDQFSVERPDGSNFTLKIRSTKLEDSAMYFCASSKGLLNSPLHFGNGTRLTVT.

J is TRBJ1-2 and V is TRBV3-1 (or the pseudogene TRBV3-2); D is undetermined. In germline, CDR1 is LGHDT, CDR2 YNNKEL (reference sequence). This CDR3 is 12 amino acids long. V was cut by 1 base and J by 4 bases, with 4 bases left in between. In DNA form, the CDR3 reads TGTGCCAGCAGCCAAGTCACCTATGGCTACACCTTC. Translation: CASSQVTYGYTF.

V and J are TRBV6-6 and TRBJ1-3, with unresolved D. Germline CDR1 reads MNHNY; CDR2 reads SVGAGI (reference sequence). Trimming removed 11 bases at V and 1 base at J, with 9 bases between. This CDR3 contains 12 residues. The CDR3 DNA reads as TGTGCCTGCGGGGATTCTGGAAACACCATATATTTT. Protein sequence: CACGDSGNTIYF.

The chain carries TRBV19 and TRBJ1-3; no clear D gene. CDR1 LNHDA and CDR2 SQIVND come from the germline V gene (reference sequence). V was cut by 10 bases and J by 4 bases, with 20 bases left in between. This CDR3 region has 15 residues. This CDR3 is CATLKQPSGGNTIYF. CDR3 DNA sequence: TGTGCCACACTGAAACAGCCATCGGGCGGAAACACCATATATTTT.

This clone showed up just once. The chain employs TRBV5-5 and TRBJ2-2; TRBD1 matches at 9 bases. V was pared by 2 bases and J by 1 base, with 3 bases of the junction left unmatched. Germline-derived CDR1 and CDR2 are SGHKS and YYEKEE (reference sequence). This CDR3 contains 16 residues. The DNA for the CDR3 is TGTGCCAGCAGCTTCGACAGGGGGGTGAACACCGGGGAGCTGTTTTTT. Protein: CASSFDRGVNTGELFF.

Written as DNA, the CDR3 is TGTGCCAGCAGCCCCAATGGCCCCTACGAGCAGTACTTC. Translated, it gives CASSPNGPYEQYF. The rearrangement uses TRBV7-2 and TRBJ2-7; D unresolved. Germline CDR1 and CDR2: SGHTA and FQGNSA. This CDR3 contains 13 residues. Trimming left V 5 bases short and J 2 bases short, with 10 bases between.

The chain combines TRBV20-1 with TRBJ1-2; no firm D call. The CDR3 spans 11 residues. Germline CDR1 DFQATT, CDR2 SNEGSKA (reference sequence). V lost 6 bases, J lost 1 base, and 6 bases lay in between. This chain's CDR3 is CSASSNYGYTF. Here the CDR3 DNA reads TGCAGTGCCTCCAGTAACTATGGCTACACCTTC.

The chain joins TRBV7-8 to TRBJ1-5, with TRBD1 matching 7 bases. This CDR3 is 16 amino acids long. Looked up from germline, CDR1 is SGHVS and CDR2 is FQNEAQ. V shed 2 bases, J shed 7 bases, and the junction held 11 bases outside the gene matches. The CDR3 coding sequence is TGTGCCAGCAGCTTAAGGCCGACAGGGAATCACCAGCCCCAGCATTTT. This translates into CASSLRPTGNHQPQHF.